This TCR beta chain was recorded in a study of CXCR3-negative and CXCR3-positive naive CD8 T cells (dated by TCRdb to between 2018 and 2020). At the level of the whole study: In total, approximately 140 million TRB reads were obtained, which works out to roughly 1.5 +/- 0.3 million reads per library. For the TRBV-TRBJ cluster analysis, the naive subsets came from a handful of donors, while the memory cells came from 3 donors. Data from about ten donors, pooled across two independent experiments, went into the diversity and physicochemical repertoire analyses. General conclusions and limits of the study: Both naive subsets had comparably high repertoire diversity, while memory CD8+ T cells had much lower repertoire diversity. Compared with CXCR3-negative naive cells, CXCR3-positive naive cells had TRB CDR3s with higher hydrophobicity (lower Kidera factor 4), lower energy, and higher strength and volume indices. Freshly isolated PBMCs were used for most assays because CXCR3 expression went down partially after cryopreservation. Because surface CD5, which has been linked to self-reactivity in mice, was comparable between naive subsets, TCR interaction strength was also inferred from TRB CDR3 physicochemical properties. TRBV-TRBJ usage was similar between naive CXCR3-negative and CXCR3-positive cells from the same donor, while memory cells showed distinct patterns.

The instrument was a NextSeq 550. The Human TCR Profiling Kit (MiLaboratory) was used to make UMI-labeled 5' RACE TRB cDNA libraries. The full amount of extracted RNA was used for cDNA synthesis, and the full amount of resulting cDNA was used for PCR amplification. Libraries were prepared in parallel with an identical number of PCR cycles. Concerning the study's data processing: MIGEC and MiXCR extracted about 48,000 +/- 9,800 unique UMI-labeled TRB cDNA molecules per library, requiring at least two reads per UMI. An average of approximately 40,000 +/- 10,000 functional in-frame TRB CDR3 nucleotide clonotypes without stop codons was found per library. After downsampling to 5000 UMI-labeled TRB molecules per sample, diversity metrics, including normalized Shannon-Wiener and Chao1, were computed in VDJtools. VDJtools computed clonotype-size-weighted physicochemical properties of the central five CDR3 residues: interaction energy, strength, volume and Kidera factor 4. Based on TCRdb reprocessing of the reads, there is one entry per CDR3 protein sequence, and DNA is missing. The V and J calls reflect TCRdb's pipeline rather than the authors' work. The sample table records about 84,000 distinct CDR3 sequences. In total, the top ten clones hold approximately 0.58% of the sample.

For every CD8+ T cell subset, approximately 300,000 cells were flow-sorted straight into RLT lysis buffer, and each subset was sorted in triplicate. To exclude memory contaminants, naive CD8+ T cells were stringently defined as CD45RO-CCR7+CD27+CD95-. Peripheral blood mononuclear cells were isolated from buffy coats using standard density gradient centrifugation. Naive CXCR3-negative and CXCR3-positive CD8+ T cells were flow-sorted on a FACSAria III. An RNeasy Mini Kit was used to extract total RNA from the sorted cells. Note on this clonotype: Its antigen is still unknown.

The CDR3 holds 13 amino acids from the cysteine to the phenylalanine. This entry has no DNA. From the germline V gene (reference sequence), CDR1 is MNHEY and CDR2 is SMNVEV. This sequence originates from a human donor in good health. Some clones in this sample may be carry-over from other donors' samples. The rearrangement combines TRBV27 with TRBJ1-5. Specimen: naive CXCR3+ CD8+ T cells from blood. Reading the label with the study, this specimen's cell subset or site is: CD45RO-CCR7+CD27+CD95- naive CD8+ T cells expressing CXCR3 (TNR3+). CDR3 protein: CASSLKSNQPQHF.